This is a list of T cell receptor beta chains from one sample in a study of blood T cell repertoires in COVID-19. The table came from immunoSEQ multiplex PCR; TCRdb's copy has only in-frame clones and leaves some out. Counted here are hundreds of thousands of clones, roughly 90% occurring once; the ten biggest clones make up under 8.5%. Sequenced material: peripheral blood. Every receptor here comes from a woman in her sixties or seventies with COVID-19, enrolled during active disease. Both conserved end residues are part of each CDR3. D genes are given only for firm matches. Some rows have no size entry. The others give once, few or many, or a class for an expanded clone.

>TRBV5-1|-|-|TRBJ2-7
CASSDPRAYEQYF
TGCGCCAGCAGCGATCCGAGGGCCTACGAGCAGTACTTC
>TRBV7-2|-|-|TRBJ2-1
CASSLQGSSYNEQFF
TGTGCCAGCAGCTTACAGGGTAGCTCCTACAATGAGCAGTTCTTC
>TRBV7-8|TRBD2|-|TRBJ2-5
CASSFSGGTPNQETQYF
TGTGCCAGCAGCTTTAGCGGGGGAACACCCAACCAAGAGACCCAGTACTTC
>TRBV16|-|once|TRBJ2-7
CASSQSEAYEQYF
TGTGCCAGCAGCCAATCTGAGGCCTACGAGCAGTACTTC
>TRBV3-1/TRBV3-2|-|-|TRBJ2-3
CASSLEGTDTQYF
TGTGCCAGCAGCCTCGAGGGCACAGATACGCAGTATTTT
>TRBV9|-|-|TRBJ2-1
CASSVDYGGSYNEQFF
TGTGCCAGCAGCGTAGATTACGGGGGCTCCTACAATGAGCAGTTCTTC
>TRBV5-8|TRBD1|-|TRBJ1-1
CASSLSIGQGHTEAFF
TGTGCCAGCAGCTTGTCTATCGGACAGGGGCACACTGAAGCTTTCTTT
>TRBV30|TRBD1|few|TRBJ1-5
CAWNEGTAGGQPQHF
TGTGCCTGGAACGAAGGAACGGCAGGGGGTCAGCCCCAGCATTTT
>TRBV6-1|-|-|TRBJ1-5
CASSEWGSHNQPQHF
TGTGCCAGCAGTGAATGGGGCAGCCACAATCAGCCCCAGCATTTT
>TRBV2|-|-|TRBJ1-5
CASSEGPPDQPQHF
TGTGCCAGCAGTGAAGGTCCGCCGGATCAGCCCCAGCATTTT